This TCR beta chain was retrieved from a study of blood T cell repertoires in COVID-19. Study-level background: Sites in the United States, Italy and Spain provided acute and convalescent COVID-19 samples.

Under the authors' procedure: From reference gene primer amplification, estimates of nucleated cell counts were derived. The data were produced by immunoSEQ multiplex PCR, yet TCRdb's version contains in-frame clones alone and is incomplete. V and J calls plus clone size are reproduced from that table; the DNA served to infer D and trimming. This table holds about 64,000 clones, more than 75% found once. CDR1 is SGDLS, CDR2 YYNGEE, per germline. V was shortened by 0 bases and J by 7 bases, with 13 bases between the two germline ends. This CDR3 is built from 14 residues. This chain uses TRBV9 with TRBJ2-5, with D perhaps matching TRBD2 (6 bases). Material: PBMCs or T cells enriched from blood (not recorded which). This receptor was obtained from a woman aged 40 to 50 who had recovered from COVID-19. The CDR3 DNA follows: TGTGCCAGCAGCGTAGGGTCTAGCGATAGGACCCAGTACTTC. It translates to CASSVGSSDRTQYF. Full variable domain (outside the CDR3, taken from reference TRBV9 and TRBJ2-5): DSGVTQTPKHLITATGQRVTLRCSPRSGDLSVYWYQQSLDQGLQFLIQYYNGEERAKGNILERFSAQQFPDLHSELNLSSLELGDSALYFCASSVGSSDRTQYFGPGTRLLVL.